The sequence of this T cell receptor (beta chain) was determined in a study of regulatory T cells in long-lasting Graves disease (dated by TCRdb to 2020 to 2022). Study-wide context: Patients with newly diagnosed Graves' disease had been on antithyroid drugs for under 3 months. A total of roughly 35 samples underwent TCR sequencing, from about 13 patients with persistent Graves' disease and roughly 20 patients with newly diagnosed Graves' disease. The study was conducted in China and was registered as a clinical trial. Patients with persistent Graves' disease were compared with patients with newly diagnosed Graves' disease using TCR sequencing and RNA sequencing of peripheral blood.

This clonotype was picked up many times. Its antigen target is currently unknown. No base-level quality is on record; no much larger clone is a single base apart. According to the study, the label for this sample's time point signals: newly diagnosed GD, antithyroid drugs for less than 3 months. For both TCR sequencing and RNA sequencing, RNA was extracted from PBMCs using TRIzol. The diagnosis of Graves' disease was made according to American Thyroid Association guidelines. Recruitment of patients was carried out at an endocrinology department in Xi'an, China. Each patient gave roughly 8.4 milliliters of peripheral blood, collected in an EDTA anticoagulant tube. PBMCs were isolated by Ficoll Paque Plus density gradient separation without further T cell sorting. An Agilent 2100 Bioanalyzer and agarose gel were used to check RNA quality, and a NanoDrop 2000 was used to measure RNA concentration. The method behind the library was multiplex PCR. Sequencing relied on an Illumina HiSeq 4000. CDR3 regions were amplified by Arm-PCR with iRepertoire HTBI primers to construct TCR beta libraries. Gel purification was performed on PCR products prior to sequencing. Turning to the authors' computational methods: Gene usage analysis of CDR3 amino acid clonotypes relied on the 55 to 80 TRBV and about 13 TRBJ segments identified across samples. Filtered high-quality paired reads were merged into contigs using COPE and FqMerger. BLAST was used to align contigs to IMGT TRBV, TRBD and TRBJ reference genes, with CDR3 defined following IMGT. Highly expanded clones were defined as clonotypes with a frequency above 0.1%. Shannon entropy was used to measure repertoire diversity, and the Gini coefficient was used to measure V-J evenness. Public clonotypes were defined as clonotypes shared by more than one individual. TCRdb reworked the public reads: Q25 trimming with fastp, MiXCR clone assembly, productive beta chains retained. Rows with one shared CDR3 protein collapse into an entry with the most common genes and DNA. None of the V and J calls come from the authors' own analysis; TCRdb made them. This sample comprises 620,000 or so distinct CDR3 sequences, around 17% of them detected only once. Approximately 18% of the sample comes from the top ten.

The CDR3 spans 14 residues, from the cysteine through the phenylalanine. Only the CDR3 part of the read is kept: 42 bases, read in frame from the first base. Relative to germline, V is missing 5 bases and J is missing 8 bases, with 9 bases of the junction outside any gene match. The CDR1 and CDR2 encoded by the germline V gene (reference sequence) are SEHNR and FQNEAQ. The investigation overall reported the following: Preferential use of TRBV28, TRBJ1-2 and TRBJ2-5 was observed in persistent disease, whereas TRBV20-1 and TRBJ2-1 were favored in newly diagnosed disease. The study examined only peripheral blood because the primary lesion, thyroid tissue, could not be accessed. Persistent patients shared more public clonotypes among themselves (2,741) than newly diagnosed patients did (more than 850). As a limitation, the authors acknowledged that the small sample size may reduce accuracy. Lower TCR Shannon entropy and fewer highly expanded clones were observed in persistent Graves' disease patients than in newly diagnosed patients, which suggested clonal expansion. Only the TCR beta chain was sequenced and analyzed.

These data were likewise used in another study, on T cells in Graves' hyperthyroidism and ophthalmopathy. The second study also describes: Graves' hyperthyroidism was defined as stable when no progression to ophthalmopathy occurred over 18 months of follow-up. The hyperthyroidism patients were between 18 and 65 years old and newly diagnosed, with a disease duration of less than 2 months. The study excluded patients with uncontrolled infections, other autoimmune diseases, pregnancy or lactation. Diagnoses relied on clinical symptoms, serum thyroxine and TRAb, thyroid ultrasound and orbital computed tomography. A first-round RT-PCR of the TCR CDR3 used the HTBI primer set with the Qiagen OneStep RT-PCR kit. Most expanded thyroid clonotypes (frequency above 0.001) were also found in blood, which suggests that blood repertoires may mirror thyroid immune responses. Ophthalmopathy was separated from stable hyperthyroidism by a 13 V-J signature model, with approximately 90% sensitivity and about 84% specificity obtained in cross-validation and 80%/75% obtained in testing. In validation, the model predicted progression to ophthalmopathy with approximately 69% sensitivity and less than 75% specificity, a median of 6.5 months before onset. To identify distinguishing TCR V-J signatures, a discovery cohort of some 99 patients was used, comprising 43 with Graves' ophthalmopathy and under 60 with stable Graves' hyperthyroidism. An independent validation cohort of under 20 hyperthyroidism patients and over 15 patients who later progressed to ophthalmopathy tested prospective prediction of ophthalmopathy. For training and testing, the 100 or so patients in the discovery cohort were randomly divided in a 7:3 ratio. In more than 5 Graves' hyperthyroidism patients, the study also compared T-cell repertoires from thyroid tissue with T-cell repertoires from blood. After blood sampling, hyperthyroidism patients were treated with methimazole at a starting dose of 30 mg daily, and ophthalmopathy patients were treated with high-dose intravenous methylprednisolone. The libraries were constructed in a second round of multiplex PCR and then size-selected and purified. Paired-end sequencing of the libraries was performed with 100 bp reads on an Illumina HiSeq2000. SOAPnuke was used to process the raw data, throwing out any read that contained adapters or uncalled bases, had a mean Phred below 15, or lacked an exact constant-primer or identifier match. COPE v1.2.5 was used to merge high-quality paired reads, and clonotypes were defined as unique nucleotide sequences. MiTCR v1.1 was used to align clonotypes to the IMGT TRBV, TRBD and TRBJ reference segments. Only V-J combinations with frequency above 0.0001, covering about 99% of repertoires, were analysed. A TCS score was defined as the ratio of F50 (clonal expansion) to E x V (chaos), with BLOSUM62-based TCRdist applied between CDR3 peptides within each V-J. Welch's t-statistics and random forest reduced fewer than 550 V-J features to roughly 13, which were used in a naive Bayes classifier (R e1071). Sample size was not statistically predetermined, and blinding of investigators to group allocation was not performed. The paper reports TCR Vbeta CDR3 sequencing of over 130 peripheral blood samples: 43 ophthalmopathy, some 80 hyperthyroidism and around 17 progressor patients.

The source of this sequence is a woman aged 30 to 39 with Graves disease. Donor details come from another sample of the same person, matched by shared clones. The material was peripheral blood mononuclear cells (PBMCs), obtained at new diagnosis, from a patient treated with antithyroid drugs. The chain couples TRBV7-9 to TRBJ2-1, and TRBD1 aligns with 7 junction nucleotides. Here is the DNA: TGTGCCAGCAGCCGAGGACAGGCCGCCGATGAGCAGTTCTTC. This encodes CASSRGQAADEQFF.